The 14 T cell receptor beta chains below come from one sample, sequenced in a study of identical twins. TCRdb called the 5' RACE reads again in MiXCR, with one record for every CDR3 protein. Of about 470,000 distinct CDR3 sequences listed, less than 25% are singletons. The sample was also linked to a second study, of T cells expressing NK-cell markers.

The material sequenced was CD4+ T cells sorted from blood. Receptor source: a woman between 18 and 29 years old in good health.

CDR3 sequence (DNA): TGCAGTGCTAGGAGTCTAGCGGGAGGCGATGAGCAGTTCTTC. It encodes CSARSLAGGDEQFF. The chain uses TRBV20-1 and TRBJ2-1; 11 bases line up with TRBD2. This CDR3 contains 14 residues. V dropped 3 bases and J dropped 8; count of bases not matched to a gene: 6. Germline CDR1 and CDR2: DFQATT and SNEGSKA (reference sequence).

V is TRBV7-9 and J is TRBJ2-7; 9 bases fit TRBD2. V was clipped by 10 bases and J by 5 bases; unmatched bases: 12. Germline-derived CDR1 and CDR2 are SEHNR and FQNEAQ (reference sequence). This CDR3 spans 14 amino acids. The CDR3 here is CATGISGSQNEQYF. CDR3 bases: TGTGCCACCGGTATTAGCGGGAGTCAAAACGAGCAGTACTTC.

V usage is TRBV20-1 and J usage is TRBJ2-1; TRBD2 matches 9 bases. The CDR3 covers 14 residues. V lost 5 bases to trimming and J lost 5 bases; unmatched junction nucleotides: 7. Germline V gene sequence: CDR1 DFQATT, CDR2 SNEGSKA (reference sequence). CDR3 sequence (DNA): TGCAGTGCTTCTAGCGGGAAGAACAACAATGAGCAGTTCTTC. This gives the protein CSASSGKNNNEQFF.

This chain uses TRBV30 with TRBJ2-7, with D possibly being TRBD2 (5 bases). CDR1 and CDR2 (germline): GTSNPN, SVGIG (reference sequence). This CDR3 has 11 amino acids. With 5 bases removed from V and 4 bases from J, the gap between germline ends came to 9 bases. For the CDR3, the DNA is TGTGCCTGGGGACTTCCTTACGAGCAGTACTTC. It is translated as CAWGLPYEQYF.

This chain links TRBV4-3 with TRBJ1-1; no clear D. The CDR3 totals 16 residues. V was clipped by 4 bases and J by 5 bases, with 20 bases between them. Germline CDR1 reads LGHNA; CDR2 reads YSLEER. The CDR3: CASSPDPTRWGTEAFF. DNA for the CDR3: TGCGCCAGCAGCCCCGATCCAACCCGCTGGGGAACTGAAGCTTTCTTT.

V and J are TRBV4-2 and TRBJ1-6, with D possibly matching TRBD1 (5 bases). The ends were cut back, 0 bases at V and 9 bases at J, with 21 bases in the middle. The CDR3 extends over 18 amino acids. Germline CDR1 is LGHNA and CDR2 is YNFKEQ. The CDR3 sequence: CASSQEVISGGSASPLHF. The CDR3 DNA follows: TGTGCCAGCAGCCAAGAAGTCATTTCGGGGGGTAGCGCTTCACCCCTCCACTTT.

The chain combines TRBV2 with TRBJ2-7; 11 bases match TRBD1. CDR3 length equals 15 residues. Germline CDR1 is SNHLY and CDR2 is FYNNEI. After removal of 8 bases from V and 5 bases from J, the junction contained 11 bases not matched to a gene. The CDR3 region has the DNA TGTGCCAGCGGGTGGAAAAGGACAGGGGGCGACGAGCAGTACTTC. Residues: CASGWKRTGGDEQYF.

There are a few counts of this clonotype. The V and J genes are TRBV5-1 and TRBJ2-5, with D hard to call. CDR3 size: 13 residues. V gave up 1 base and J gave up 4 bases, with 8 bases separating them. Germline loops: CDR1 SGHRS, CDR2 YFSETQ. The CDR3 DNA reads as TGCGCCAGCAGCTTGAATGGTGTAGAGACCCAGTACTTC. It translates to CASSLNGVETQYF.

This chain joins TRBV29-1 and TRBJ2-1, with 10 nucleotides matching TRBD2. V dropped 3 bases and J dropped 10; count of bases not matched to a gene: 3. The CDR3 runs to 12 residues. The germline V gene has CDR1 SQVTM and CDR2 ANQGSEA. DNA for the CDR3: TGCAGCGTTGATAGCGGGGGGATAGAGCAGTTCTTC. Its translation is CSVDSGGIEQFF.

The chain combines TRBV20-1 with TRBJ2-3; TRBD2 matches at 12 bases. CDR1 and CDR2 from the germline V gene are DFQATT and SNEGSKA (reference sequence). V gave up 6 bases and J gave up 0 bases; unmatched junction bases: 4. There are 15 residues in the CDR3. CDR3 amino acids: CSAQLAGGSTDTQYF. The DNA for the CDR3 is TGCAGTGCGCAACTAGCGGGAGGTAGCACAGATACGCAGTATTTT.

In regard to this clonotype: At one of its ends the junction is not consistent with the germline gene, which may arise from a read error. The chain has TRBV5-1 and TRBJ1-2; D is ambiguous. This CDR3 is 11 amino acids long. Germline CDR1 and CDR2: SGHRS and YFSETQ. CDR3: CASSLEGVHGF. For the CDR3, the DNA is TGCGCCAGCAGCTTGGAGGGAGTCCATGGGTTC.

This clonotype was seen only a few times. The chain is built from TRBV11-3 and TRBJ2-7; D ambiguous. This CDR3 contains 12 residues. The V end lost 2 bases, the J end lost 5 bases, and 7 bases lay between the germline ends. Germline CDR1 is SGHNT and CDR2 is YENEEA. The CDR3 DNA reads TGTGCCAGCAGCTTATGGCGTAACGAGCAGTACTTC. Translated: CASSLWRNEQYF.

J is TRBJ2-1 and V is TRBV2, with TRBD2 matching over 10 bases. V was pared by 6 bases and J by 4 bases, with 9 bases of the junction left unmatched. The CDR3 runs 16 residues. CDR1 and CDR2 (germline): SNHLY, FYNNEI. CDR3 nucleotides: TGTGCCAGCAGACTAGCGGGGTCGACCAATTACAATGAGCAGTTCTTC. Its protein is CASRLAGSTNYNEQFF.

This clonotype showed up just a few times. This chain uses TRBV5-1 with TRBJ2-7; 11 nucleotides align to TRBD2. This CDR3 is built from 15 residues. The ends lost 2 bases at V and 4 bases at J; junction bases unmatched: 5. Germline lookup yields CDR1 SGHRS and CDR2 YFSETQ. The CDR3 region has the DNA TGCGCCAGCAGCTTCCTACTAGCGGGAGATTACGAGCAGTACTTC. As protein: CASSFLLAGDYEQYF.